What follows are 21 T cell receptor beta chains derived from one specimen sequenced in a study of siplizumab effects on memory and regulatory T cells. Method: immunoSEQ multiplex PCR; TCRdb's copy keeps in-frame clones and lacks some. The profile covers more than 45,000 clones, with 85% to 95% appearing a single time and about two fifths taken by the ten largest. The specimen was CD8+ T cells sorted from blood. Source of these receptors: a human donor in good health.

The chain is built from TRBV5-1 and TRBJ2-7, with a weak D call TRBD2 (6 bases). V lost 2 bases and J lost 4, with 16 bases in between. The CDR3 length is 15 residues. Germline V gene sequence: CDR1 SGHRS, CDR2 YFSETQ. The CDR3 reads CASSLGAGGGYEQYF. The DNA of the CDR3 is TGCGCCAGCAGCTTAGGCGCCGGGGGAGGTTACGAGCAGTACTTC.

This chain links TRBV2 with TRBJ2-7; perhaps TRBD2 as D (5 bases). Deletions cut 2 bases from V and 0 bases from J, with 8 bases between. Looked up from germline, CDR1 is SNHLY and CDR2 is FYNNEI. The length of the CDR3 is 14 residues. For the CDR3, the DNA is TGTGCCAGCAGTGAATGGGAGAACTCCTACGAGCAGTACTTC. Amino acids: CASSEWENSYEQYF.

This CDR3 reads CASSMGRPEAFF. The CDR3 nucleotides are TGTGCCAGTAGTATGGGACGCCCTGAAGCTTTCTTT. The chain links TRBV19 to TRBJ1-1, with D possibly TRBD1 on 5 matching bases. Germline lookup yields CDR1 LNHDA and CDR2 SQIVND (reference sequence). The CDR3 contains 12 residues. Deletions cut 3 bases from V and 6 bases from J, with 8 bases between.

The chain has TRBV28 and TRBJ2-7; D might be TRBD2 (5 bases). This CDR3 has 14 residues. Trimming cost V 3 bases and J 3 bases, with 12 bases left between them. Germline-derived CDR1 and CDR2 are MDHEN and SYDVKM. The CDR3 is CASSFTGNDYEQYF. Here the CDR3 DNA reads TGTGCCAGCAGTTTCACGGGAAACGACTACGAGCAGTACTTC.

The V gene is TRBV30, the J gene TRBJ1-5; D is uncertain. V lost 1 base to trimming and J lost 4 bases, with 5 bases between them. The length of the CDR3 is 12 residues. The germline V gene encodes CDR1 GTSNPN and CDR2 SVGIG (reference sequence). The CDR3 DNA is TGTGCCTGGAGTGCCCTAAATCAGCCCCAGCATTTT. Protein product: CAWSALNQPQHF.

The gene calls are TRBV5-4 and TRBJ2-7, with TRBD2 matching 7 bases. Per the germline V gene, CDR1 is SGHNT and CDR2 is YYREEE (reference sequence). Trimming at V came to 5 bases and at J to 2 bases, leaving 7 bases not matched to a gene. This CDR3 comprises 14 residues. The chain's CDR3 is CASSLAGRAYEQYF. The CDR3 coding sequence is TGTGCCAGCAGTTTAGCGGGTCGCGCCTACGAGCAGTACTTC.

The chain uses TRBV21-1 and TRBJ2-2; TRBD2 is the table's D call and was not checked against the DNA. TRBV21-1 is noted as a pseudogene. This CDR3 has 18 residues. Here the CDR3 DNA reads TGTGCCAGCAGCAAAAGGGGACTAGCGGGAGCGAACACCGGGGAGCTGTTTTTT. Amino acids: CASSKRGLAGANTGELFF.

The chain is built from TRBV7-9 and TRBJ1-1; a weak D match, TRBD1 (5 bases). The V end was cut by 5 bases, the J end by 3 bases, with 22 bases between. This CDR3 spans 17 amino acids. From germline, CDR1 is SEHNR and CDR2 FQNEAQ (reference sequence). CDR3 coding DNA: TGTGCCAGCAGCCAGCCGGGACTTCACAGGCAGGACACTGAAGCTTTCTTT. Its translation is CASSQPGLHRQDTEAFF.

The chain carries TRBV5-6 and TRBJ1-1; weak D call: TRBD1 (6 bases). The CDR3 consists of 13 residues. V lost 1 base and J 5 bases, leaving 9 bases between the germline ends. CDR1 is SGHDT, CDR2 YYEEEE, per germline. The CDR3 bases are TGTGCCAGCAGCTTGTATCAGGGGACTGAAGCTTTCTTT. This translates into CASSLYQGTEAFF.

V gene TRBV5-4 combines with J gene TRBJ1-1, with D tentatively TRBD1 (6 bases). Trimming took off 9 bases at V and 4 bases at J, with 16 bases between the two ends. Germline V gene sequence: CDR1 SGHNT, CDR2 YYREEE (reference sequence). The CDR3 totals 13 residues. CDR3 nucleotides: TGTGCCACCATGGAAGGGGGTAGCACTGAAGCTTTCTTT. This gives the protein CATMEGGSTEAFF.

The CDR3: CASSPEGVATYEQYF. CDR3 DNA sequence: TGTGCCAGCAGTCCCGAAGGTGTTGCGACCTACGAGCAGTACTTC. The chain is built from TRBV2 and TRBJ2-7; D uncertain. Per the germline V gene, CDR1 is SNHLY and CDR2 is FYNNEI. This CDR3 contains 15 residues. Trimming took 5 bases from V and 2 from J, leaving 16 bases between them.

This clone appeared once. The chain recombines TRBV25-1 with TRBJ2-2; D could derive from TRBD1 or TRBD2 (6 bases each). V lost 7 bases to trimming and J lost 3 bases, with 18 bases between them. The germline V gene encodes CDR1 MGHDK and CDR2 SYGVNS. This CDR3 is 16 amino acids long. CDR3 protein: CASTCPGAFDTGELFF. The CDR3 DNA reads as TGTGCCAGCACTTGCCCGGGGGCATTTGACACCGGGGAGCTGTTTTTT.

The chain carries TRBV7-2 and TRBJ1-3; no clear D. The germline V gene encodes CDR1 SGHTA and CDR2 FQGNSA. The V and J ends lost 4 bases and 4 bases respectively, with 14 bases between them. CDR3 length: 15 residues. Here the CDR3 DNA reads TGTGCCAGCAGCTCAGACGGTTCGTCAGGAAACACCATATATTTT. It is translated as CASSSDGSSGNTIYF.

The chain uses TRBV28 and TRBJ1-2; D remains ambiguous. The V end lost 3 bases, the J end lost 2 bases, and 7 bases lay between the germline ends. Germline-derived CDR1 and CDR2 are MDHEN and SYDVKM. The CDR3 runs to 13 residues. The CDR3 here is CASSFQLNYGYTF. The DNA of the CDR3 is TGTGCCAGCAGTTTTCAGCTGAACTATGGCTACACCTTC.

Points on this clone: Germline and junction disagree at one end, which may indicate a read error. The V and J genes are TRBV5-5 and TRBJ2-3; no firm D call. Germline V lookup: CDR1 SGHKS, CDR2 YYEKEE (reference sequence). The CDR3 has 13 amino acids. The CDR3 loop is CASTLMDTDTQYF. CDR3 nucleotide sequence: TGTGCCAGCACCTTGATGGACACAGATACGCAGTATTTT.

CDR3 protein: CATSRGDPRSGPYEHRELFF. The CDR3 nucleotides read TGTGCCACCAGCAGAGGGGACCCCAGGTCCGGCCCATACGAACACCGGGAGCTGTTTTTT. The chain recombines TRBV15 with TRBJ2-2; possibly TRBD1 or TRBD2 for D (5 bases each). V lost 1 base to trimming and J lost 9 bases, with 30 bases between them. CDR3 length equals 20 residues. Germline V gives CDR1 LNHNV, CDR2 YYDKDF (reference sequence).

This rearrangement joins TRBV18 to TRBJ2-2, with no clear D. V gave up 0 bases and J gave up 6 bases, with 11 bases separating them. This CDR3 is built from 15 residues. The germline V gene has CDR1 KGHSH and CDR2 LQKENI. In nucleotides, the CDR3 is TGTGCCAGCTCACCACCTGTCCCGGAGCCCGGGGAGCTGTTTTTT. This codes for CASSPPVPEPGELFF. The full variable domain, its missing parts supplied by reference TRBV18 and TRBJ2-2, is NAGVMQNPRHLVRRRGQEARLRCSPMKGHSHVYWYRQLPEEGLKFMVYLQKENIIDESGMPKERFSAEFPKEGPSILRIQQVVRGDSAAYFCASSPPVPEPGELFFGEGSRLTVL.

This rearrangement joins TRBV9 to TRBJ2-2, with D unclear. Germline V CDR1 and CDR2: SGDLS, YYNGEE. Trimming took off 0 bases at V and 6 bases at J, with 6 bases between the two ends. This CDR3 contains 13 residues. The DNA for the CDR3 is TGTGCCAGCAGCGTAGATGGGTCCGGGGAGCTGTTTTTT. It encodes CASSVDGSGELFF.

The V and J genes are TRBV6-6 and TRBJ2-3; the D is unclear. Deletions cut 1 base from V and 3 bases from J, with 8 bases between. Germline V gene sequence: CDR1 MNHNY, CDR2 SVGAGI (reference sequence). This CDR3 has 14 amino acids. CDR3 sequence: CASSYLGSTDTQYF. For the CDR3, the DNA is TGTGCCAGCAGTTACTTAGGCTCAACAGATACGCAGTATTTT.

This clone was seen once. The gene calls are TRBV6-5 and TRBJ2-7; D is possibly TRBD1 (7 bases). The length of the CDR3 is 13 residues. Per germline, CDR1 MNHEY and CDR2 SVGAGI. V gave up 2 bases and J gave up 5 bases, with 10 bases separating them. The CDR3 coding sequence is TGTGCCAGCAGTTACGGCAGGGGGGACGAGCAGTACTTC. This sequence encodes CASSYGRGDEQYF.

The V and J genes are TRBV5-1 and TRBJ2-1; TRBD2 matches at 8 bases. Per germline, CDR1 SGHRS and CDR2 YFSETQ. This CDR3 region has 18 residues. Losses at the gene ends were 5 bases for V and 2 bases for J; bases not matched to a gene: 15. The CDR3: CASSSPGGTRQTYNEQFF. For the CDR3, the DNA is TGCGCCAGCAGTTCCCCGGGGGGGACGCGGCAAACCTACAATGAGCAGTTCTTC.